Listed below are T cell receptor beta chains from one sample, sequenced in a study of cytomegalovirus exposure and HLA in healthy donors. Data came from immunoSEQ multiplex PCR; TCRdb stores just in-frame clones and leaves some out. In the table there are about 200,000 clones, about 84% of which are singletons. The sequencing input was PBMCs. Every receptor here comes from a woman aged 18 to 35 in good health and CMV-seronegative. Both conserved end residues are part of each CDR3. D genes are given only for firm matches. Size values are once, few and many counts, or a class for expanded clones, and some rows have none.

CDR3nt,CDR3aa,abundance,d_gene,j_gene,v_gene
TGTGCCAGCAGCTTAGGACTTTCCGACTATGGCTACACCTTC,CASSLGLSDYGYTF,few,.,TRBJ1-2,TRBV7-9
TGCGCCAGCAGTGGGTCTACAGGGGTAGATACGCAGTATTTT,CASSGSTGVDTQYF,.,TRBD1,TRBJ2-3,TRBV10-1
TGTGCCAGTAGTTTAACGCGGACCGGGGAGCTGTTTTTT,CASSLTRTGELFF,.,.,TRBJ2-2,TRBV19
TGTGCTAGTGGTTTGGTACCGATAGACAATGAGCAGTTCTTC,CASGLVPIDNEQFF,.,.,TRBJ2-1,TRBV12-5
TGTGCCAGCAGTTGGGGCGGGGGAGCTTTCGAGCAGTACTTC,CASSWGGGAFEQYF,few,TRBD2,TRBJ2-7,TRBV27
TGTGCCAGCAACAAACAGGGATTTGGGTTGGCTTTCTTT,CASNKQGFGLAFF,.,.,TRBJ1-1,TRBV27
TGTGCCAGCAGCGCCGACTCCCAGGGGGCTGGGACCTATGGCTACACCTTC,CASSADSQGAGTYGYTF,.,TRBD1,TRBJ1-2,TRBV5-4
TGCGCCAGCAGCCCCGGGACTAGGAACACTGAAGCTTTCTTT,CASSPGTRNTEAFF,few,.,TRBJ1-1,TRBV5-1
TGTGCCAGCTCGGACGGGAAGAACACTGAAGCTTTCTTT,CASSDGKNTEAFF,.,.,TRBJ1-1,TRBV18
TGTGCCAGCAGCGCCGGCGGTGAGAGGGAGCTGTTTTTT,CASSAGGERELFF,.,.,TRBJ2-2,TRBV9
TGTGCCAGCAGCACTGACAGGTCTCGGACCGGGGAGCTGTTTTTT,CASSTDRSRTGELFF,once,.,TRBJ2-2,TRBV11-2
TGTGCCAGCAGCCCGGACCGGGGGAGCACTGAAGCTTTCTTT,CASSPDRGSTEAFF,.,.,TRBJ1-1,TRBV7-9
TGCGCCAGCAGCTTAGGACAGGGGGCCAACGAGCAGTACTTC,CASSLGQGANEQYF,.,TRBD1,TRBJ2-7,TRBV5-1
TGTGCCAGAGCCTCCGCGACAAGCAATGAAAAACTGTTTTTT,CARASATSNEKLFF,few,.,TRBJ1-4,TRBV19
TGTGCCAGTAGTATAGATTCGGGCAGGGGGTTAAGAAACACTGAAGCTTTCTTT,CASSIDSGRGLRNTEAFF,.,TRBD1,TRBJ1-1,TRBV19
TGTGCCAGCAATCCTGGGGGGGAGATCTATGGCTACACCTTC,CASNPGGEIYGYTF,.,.,TRBJ1-2,TRBV25-1
TGTGCCAGCAGCGCCGCCCACAGGGCACACGAGCAGTACTTC,CASSAAHRAHEQYF,.,.,TRBJ2-7,TRBV7-8
TGTGCCAGCAGCCAAGTTTCGCGGAGTAGCGGGAGTCGGAATGAGCAGTTCTTC,CASSQVSRSSGSRNEQFF,.,TRBD2,TRBJ2-1,TRBV4-2
TGTGCCAGCAGCCGGACAGGGGGAGATCAGCCCCAGCATTTT,CASSRTGGDQPQHF,.,TRBD1,TRBJ1-5,TRBV7-9
TGTGCCAGCAGCTTAGCCGGGACAGGGGCGAACGAGCAGTACTTC,CASSLAGTGANEQYF,.,TRBD1,TRBJ2-7,TRBV7-6
TGTGCCATCAGAGGGGACTCTTCCGCCACTGAAGCTTTCTTT,CAIRGDSSATEAFF,few,.,TRBJ1-1,TRBV10-3
TGTGCCAGCTCACCCGGACAGGGGGCGAACACTGAAGCTTTCTTT,CASSPGQGANTEAFF,.,TRBD1,TRBJ1-1,TRBV18
TGCGCCAGCAGCCATTATCTTCCGGGACAGGGAAGTGAAAAACTGTTTTTT,CASSHYLPGQGSEKLFF,.,TRBD1,TRBJ1-4,TRBV4-1
TGTGCCTGGAGTGTACGTTCTAGCGGGGGGCCTCACCTAATCTACGAGCAGTACTTC,CAWSVRSSGGPHLIYEQYF,.,TRBD2,TRBJ2-7,TRBV30
TGTGCCAGCAGCTTAGGAGCGACGAACACCGGGGAGCTGTTTTTT,CASSLGATNTGELFF,.,.,TRBJ2-2,TRBV7-2
TGTGCCACCAGAGGGCAGGGGTACGAGCAGTACTTC,CATRGQGYEQYF,few,.,TRBJ2-7,TRBV15
TGTGCCAGCAGCCCCAGTGGGACATACAGGGGGGGGTACACCGGGGAGCTGTTTTTT,CASSPSGTYRGGYTGELFF,.,.,TRBJ2-2,TRBV9
TGTGCCAGCAGTGGGCAGGTCGTGGTTTGGGAAAAACTGTTTTTT,CASSGQVVVWEKLFF,.,.,TRBJ1-4,TRBV2
TGCGCCAGCAGCCAAGTGGGGCGGGGGGCCTACGAGCAGTACTTC,CASSQVGRGAYEQYF,.,TRBD2,TRBJ2-7,TRBV4-1
TGTGCCAGCAGCCCGACTACCCACGAGCAGTACTTC,CASSPTTHEQYF,once,.,TRBJ2-7,TRBV7-9